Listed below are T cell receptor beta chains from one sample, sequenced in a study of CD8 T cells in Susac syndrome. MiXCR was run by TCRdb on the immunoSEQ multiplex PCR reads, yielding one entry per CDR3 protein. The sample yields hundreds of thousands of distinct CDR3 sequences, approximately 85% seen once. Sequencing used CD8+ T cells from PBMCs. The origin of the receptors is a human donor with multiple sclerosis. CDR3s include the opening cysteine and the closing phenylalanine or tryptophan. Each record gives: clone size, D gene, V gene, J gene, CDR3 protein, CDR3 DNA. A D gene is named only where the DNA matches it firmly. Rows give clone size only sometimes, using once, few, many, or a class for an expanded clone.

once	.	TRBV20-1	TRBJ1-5	CSARDPDLGLWNQPQHF	TGCAGTGCTAGAGATCCTGACCTGGGACTGTGGAATCAGCCCCAGCATTTT
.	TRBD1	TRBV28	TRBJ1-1	CASSPYRGSTEAFF	TGTGCCAGCAGTCCTTACAGGGGGAGCACTGAAGCTTTCTTT
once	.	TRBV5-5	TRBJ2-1	CASSSRDGFYNEQFF	TGTGCCAGCAGCTCCCGGGACGGCTTCTACAATGAGCAGTTCTTC
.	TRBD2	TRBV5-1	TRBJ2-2	CASSSGLAGLYTGELFF	TGCGCCAGCAGCTCAGGACTAGCGGGACTCTACACCGGGGAGCTGTTTTTT
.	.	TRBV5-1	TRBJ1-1	CASSLDLGDLEAFF	TGCGCCAGCAGCTTGGATTTAGGAGACTTAGAAGCTTTCTTT
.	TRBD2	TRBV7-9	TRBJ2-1	CASSPAGLAGEGNENEQFF	TGTGCCAGCAGCCCTGCGGGACTAGCGGGAGAGGGAAACGAAAATGAGCAGTTCTTC
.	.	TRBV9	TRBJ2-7	CASSVGEAWVFHEQYF	TGTGCCAGCAGCGTAGGAGAAGCTTGGGTGTTCCACGAGCAGTACTTC
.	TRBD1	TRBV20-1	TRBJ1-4	CSVLDRGPGEKLFF	TGCAGTGTACTTGACAGGGGGCCGGGTGAAAAACTGTTTTTT
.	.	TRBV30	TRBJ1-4	CAWEGGTGKLFF	TGTGCCTGGGAGGGAGGAACAGGAAAACTGTTTTTT
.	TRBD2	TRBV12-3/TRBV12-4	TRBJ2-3	CASSLILAGGTDTQYF	TGTGCCAGCAGTTTGATCCTAGCGGGAGGCACAGATACGCAGTATTTT
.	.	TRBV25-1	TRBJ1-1	CASTERKGRNTEAFF	TGTGCCAGCACCGAACGTAAGGGACGAAACACTGAAGCTTTCTTT
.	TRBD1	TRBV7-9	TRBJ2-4	CASSLGGQGAKNIQYF	TGTGCCAGCAGCTTAGGGGGACAGGGGGCCAAAAACATTCAGTACTTC
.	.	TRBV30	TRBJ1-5	CAWSVSYSNQPQHF	TGTGCCTGGAGTGTGAGTTATAGCAATCAGCCCCAGCATTTT
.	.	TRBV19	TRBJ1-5	CASSFSGGNQPQHF	TGTGCCAGTAGTTTCTCCGGGGGCAATCAGCCCCAGCATTTT
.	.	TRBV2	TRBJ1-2	CASSEGARIDYGYTF	TGTGCCAGCAGTGAGGGGGCGCGAATCGACTATGGCTACACCTTC
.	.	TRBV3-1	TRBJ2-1	CASSPRKWDNNEQFF	TGTGCCAGCAGCCCCCGTAAGTGGGACAACAATGAGCAGTTCTTC
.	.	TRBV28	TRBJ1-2	CASSPPNTSGYTF	TGTGCCAGCAGCCCGCCTAACACGTCCGGCTACACCTTC
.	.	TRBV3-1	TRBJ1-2	CASSQDRPERRWSYGYTF	TGTGCCAGCAGCCAAGACCGACCCGAGCGTCGCTGGTCCTATGGCTACACCTTC
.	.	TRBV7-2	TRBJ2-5	CASSLESGTFMQETQYF	TGTGCCAGCAGCTTAGAGTCGGGAACCTTTATGCAAGAGACCCAGTACTTC
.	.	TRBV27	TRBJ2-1	CASSFQRPPSGQFF	TGTGCCAGCAGTTTCCAGCGCCCCCCCAGTGGGCAGTTCTTC
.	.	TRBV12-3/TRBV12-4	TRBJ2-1	CASSQPLAVYEQFF	TGTGCCAGCAGCCAACCACTAGCAGTCTATGAGCAGTTCTTC
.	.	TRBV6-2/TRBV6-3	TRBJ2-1	CASSYSSEGVARINEQFF	TGTGCCAGCAGTTACTCGTCCGAGGGGGTAGCGCGGATCAATGAGCAGTTCTTC
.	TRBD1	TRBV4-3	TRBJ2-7	CASSQGTGASYEQYF	TGCGCCAGCAGCCAAGGAACAGGGGCTTCCTACGAGCAGTACTTC
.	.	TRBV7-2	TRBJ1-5	CASSTGTQFSNQPQHF	TGTGCCAGCAGCACCGGGACACAGTTTAGCAATCAGCCCCAGCATTTT
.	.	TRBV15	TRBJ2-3	CATSPKRNTYTDTQYF	TGTGCCACCAGCCCGAAGCGTAATACATACACAGATACGCAGTATTTT
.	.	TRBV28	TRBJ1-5	CASSSDSRELRPQHF	TGTGCCAGCAGTTCAGACTCCCGCGAGCTTAGGCCCCAGCATTTT
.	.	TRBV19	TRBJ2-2	CASSIGGGPAGELFF	TGTGCCAGTAGTATAGGAGGGGGGCCCGCCGGGGAGCTGTTTTTT
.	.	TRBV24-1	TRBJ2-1	CATAAGQAYNEQFF	TGTGCCACAGCAGCGGGACAGGCCTACAATGAGCAGTTCTTC
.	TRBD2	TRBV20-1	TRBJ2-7	CSARGVYEQYF	TGCAGTGCTCGGGGGGTGTACGAGCAGTACTTC
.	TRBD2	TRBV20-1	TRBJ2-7	CSARDSGRDTYEQYF	TGCAGTGCTAGAGATAGCGGGAGGGACACCTACGAGCAGTACTTC
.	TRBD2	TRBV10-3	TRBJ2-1	CAISKTSGMDEQFF	TGTGCCATCAGTAAAACTAGCGGGATGGATGAGCAGTTCTTC
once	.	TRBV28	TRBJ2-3	CASSSPARESTDTQYF	TGTGCCAGCAGTTCCCCTGCTCGGGAGAGCACAGATACGCAGTATTTT
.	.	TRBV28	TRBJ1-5	CASSLSLGQNQPQHF	TGTGCCAGCAGTTTATCGTTAGGACAGAATCAGCCCCAGCATTTT
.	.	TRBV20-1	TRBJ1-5	CSARDGEGSGNQPQHF	TGCAGTGCTAGAGATGGGGAGGGATCCGGCAATCAGCCCCAGCATTTT
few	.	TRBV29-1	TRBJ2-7	CSVLIASSYEQYF	TGCAGCGTACTTATCGCGAGCTCCTACGAGCAGTACTTC
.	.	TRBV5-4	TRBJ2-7	CASTRDRSPYEQYF	TGTGCCAGCACTAGAGACAGGTCCCCCTACGAGCAGTACTTC
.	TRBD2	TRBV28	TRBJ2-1	CASRPPSGSLYEQFF	TGTGCCAGCAGACCCCCTAGCGGGAGTCTCTATGAGCAGTTCTTC
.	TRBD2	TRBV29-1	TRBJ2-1	CSVDSGLAAYNEQFF	TGCAGCGTTGATTCCGGACTAGCGGCTTACAATGAGCAGTTCTTC
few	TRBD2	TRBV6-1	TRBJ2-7	CASGILSGGWTDEQYF	TGTGCCAGCGGTATTCTTTCGGGGGGGTGGACGGACGAGCAGTACTTC
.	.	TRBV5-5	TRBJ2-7	CASSYNPSYEQYF	TGTGCCAGCAGTTACAACCCTAGCTACGAGCAGTACTTC
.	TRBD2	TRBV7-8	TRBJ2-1	CASSFRREGPYNEQFF	TGTGCCAGCAGCTTTCGACGGGAGGGCCCGTACAATGAGCAGTTCTTC
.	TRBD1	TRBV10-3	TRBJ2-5	CAISESGTGGSNQETQYF	TGTGCCATCAGTGAGTCGGGGACAGGGGGTTCCAACCAAGAGACCCAGTACTTC
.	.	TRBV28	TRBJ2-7	CASSFVGGTGEQYF	TGTGCCAGCAGTTTTGTCGGCGGAACGGGCGAGCAGTACTTC
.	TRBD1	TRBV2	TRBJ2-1	CASTPRTGSSYNEQFF	TGTGCCAGCACGCCCCGGACAGGGAGCTCCTACAATGAGCAGTTCTTC
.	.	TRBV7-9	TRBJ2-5	CASSLGVSYQETQYF	TGTGCCAGCAGCTTAGGGGTATCCTACCAAGAGACCCAGTACTTC
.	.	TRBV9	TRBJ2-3	CASSVDRVLGGTDTQYF	TGTGCCAGCAGCGTAGATCGGGTTCTAGGGGGCACAGATACGCAGTATTTT
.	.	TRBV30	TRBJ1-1	CAVHDGVSTEAFF	TGTGCCGTACATGATGGGGTGAGCACTGAAGCTTTCTTT
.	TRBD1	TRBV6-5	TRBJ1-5	CASSYGQGFNQPQHF	TGTGCCAGCAGTTACGGACAGGGGTTCAATCAGCCCCAGCATTTT
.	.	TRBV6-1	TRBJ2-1	CASRPRGGMSSYNEQFF	TGTGCCAGCAGGCCTCGGGGCGGGATGAGCTCCTACAATGAGCAGTTCTTC
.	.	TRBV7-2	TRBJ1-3	CASSLRGTSSGNTIYF	TGTGCCAGCAGCTTAAGGGGGACTTCGTCTGGAAACACCATATATTTT
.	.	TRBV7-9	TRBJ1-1	CATTTVTTEAFF	TGTGCCACCACGACAGTCACGACTGAAGCTTTCTTT
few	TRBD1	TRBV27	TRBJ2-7	CASSYIGTVLNEQYF	TGTGCCAGCAGTTATATCGGGACAGTCCTCAACGAGCAGTACTTC
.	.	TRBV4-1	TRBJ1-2	CASSQTLGGGYGYTF	TGCGCCAGCAGCCAGACCCTCGGGGGGGGATATGGCTACACCTTC
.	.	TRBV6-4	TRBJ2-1	CASSDYGGNTDEQFF	TGTGCCAGCAGTGATTACGGCGGGAATACGGATGAGCAGTTCTTC
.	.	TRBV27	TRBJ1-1	CASSFLGALGFAEAFF	TGTGCCAGCAGTTTCCTCGGGGCTCTAGGGTTTGCTGAAGCTTTCTTT
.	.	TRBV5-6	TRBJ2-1	CASSQGLSVNEQFF	TGTGCCAGCAGCCAAGGTTTGAGCGTTAATGAGCAGTTCTTC
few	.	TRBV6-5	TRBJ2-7	CASYRERNSDEQYF	TGTGCCAGTTACAGGGAAAGGAACTCGGACGAGCAGTACTTC